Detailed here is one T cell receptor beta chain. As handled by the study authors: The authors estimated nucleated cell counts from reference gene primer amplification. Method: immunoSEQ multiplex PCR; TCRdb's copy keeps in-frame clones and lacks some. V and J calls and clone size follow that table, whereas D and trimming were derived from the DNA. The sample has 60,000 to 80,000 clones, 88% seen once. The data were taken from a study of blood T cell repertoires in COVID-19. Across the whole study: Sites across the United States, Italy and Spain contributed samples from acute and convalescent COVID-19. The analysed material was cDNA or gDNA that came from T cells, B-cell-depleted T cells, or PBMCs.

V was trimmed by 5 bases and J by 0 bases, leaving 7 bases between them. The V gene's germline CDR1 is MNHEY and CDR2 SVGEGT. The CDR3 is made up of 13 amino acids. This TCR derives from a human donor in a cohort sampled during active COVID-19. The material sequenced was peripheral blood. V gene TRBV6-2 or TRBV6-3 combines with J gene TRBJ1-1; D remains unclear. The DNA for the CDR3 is TGTGCCAGCAGTGGAGCGATGAACACTGAAGCTTTCTTT. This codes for CASSGAMNTEAFF.